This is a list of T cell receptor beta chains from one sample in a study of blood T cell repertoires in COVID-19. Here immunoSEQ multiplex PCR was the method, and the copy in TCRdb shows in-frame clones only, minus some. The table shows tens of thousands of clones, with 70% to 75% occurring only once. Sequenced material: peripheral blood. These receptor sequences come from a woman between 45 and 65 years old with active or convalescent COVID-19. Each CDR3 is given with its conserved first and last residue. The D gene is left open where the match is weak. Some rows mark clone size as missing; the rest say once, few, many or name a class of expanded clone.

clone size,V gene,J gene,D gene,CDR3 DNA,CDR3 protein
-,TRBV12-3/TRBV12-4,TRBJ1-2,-,TGTGCCAGCAGTTTTGGAGAGTATGGCTACACCTTC,CASSFGEYGYTF
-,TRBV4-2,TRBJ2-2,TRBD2,TGTGCCAGCAGCCAAGATTCGGGAGTGGCGGGAGGACCCACCGGGGAGCTGTTTTTT,CASSQDSGVAGGPTGELFF
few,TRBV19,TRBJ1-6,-,TGTGCCAGTAGTATCGTGGGCCCCCATAATTCACCCCTCCACTTT,CASSIVGPHNSPLHF
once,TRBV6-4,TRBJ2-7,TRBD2,TGTGCCAGCATATCCGGGACTAGCGGGACTCCCACCTACGAGCAGTACTTC,CASISGTSGTPTYEQYF
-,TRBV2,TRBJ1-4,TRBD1,TGTGCCAGCCGGACAGGGTTGCACGAAAAACTGTTTTTT,CASRTGLHEKLFF
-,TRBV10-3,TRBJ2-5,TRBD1,TGTGCCATCGGGAGAGACAGGGGTCAAGAGACCCAGTACTTC,CAIGRDRGQETQYF
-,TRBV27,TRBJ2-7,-,TGTGCCAGCAGTTTGACTAGTAAAGCCTACGAGCAGTACTTC,CASSLTSKAYEQYF
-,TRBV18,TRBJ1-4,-,TGTGCCAGCTCACCTCCTTCCGGGGATGGTAAAAAACTGTTTTTT,CASSPPSGDGKKLFF
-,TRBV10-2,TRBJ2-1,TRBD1,TGCGCCAGCAGAACCGGGACAGGGGTTGGGAATGAGCAGTTCTTC,CASRTGTGVGNEQFF
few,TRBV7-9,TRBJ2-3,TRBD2,TGTGCCAGCCTCCAGGGAGCGGGGCGAGATACGCAGTATTTT,CASLQGAGRDTQYF
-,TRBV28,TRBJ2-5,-,TGTGCCAGCATTCGAACTCGGGGGAGATTAGAGACCCAGTACTTC,CASIRTRGRLETQYF
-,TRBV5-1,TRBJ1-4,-,TGCGCCAGCAGCCGCGACAGACCGGCTGAAAAACTGTTTTTT,CASSRDRPAEKLFF
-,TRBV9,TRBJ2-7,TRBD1,TGTGCCAGCAGCGTAGCTACTGGGACAGGGAGAAACGAGCAGTACTTC,CASSVATGTGRNEQYF
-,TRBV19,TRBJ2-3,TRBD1,TGTGCCAGCGGAGAAGGGACAGGGAGCACAGATACGCAGTATTTT,CASGEGTGSTDTQYF
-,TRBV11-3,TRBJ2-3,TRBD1,TGTGCCAGCAGCTCTCAGGGGGCTAGCACAGATACGCAGTATTTT,CASSSQGASTDTQYF